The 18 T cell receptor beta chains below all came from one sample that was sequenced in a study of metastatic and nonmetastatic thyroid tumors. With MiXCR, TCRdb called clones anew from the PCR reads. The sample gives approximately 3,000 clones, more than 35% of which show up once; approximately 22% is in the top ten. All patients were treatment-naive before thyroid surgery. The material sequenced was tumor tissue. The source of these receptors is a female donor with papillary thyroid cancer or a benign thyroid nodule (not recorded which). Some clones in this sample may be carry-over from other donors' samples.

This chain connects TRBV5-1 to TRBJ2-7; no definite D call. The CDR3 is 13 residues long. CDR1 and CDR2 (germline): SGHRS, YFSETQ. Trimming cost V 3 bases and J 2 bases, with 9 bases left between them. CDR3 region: CASSSRHPYEQYF. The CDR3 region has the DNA TGCGCCAGCAGCTCGAGACACCCCTACGAGCAGTACTTC.

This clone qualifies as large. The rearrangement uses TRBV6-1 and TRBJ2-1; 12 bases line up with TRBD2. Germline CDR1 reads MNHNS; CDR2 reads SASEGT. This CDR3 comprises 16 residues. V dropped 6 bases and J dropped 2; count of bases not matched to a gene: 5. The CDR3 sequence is CASSSRLAGAYNEQFF. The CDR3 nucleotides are TGTGCCAGCAGCTCCAGACTAGCGGGGGCCTACAATGAGCAGTTCTTC.

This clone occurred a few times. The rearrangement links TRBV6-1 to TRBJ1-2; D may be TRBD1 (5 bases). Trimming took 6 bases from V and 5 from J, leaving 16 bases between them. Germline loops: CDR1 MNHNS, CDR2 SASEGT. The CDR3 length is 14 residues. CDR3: CASSRDVLDYGYTF. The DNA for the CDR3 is TGTGCCAGCAGCCGGGACGTGCTAGATTATGGCTACACCTTC.

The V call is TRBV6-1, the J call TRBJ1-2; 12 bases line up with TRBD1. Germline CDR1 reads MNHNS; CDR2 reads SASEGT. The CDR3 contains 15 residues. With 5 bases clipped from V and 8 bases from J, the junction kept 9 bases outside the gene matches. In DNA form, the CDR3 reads TGTGCCAGCAGTCTTCAGGGACAGGGGGCGGGAGGCTACACCTTC. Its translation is CASSLQGQGAGGYTF.

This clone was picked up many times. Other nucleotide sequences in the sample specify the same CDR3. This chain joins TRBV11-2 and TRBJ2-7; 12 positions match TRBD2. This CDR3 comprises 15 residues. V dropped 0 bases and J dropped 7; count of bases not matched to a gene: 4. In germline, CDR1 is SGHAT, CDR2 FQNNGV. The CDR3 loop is CASSLDPSGRGEQYF. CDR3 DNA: TGTGCCAGCAGCTTAGATCCTAGCGGGAGGGGGGAGCAGTACTTC.

In DNA, the CDR3 is TGTGCCAGCAAGAGCGGGGCCGTCTACGAGCAGTACTTC. Translating it yields CASKSGAVYEQYF. The chain links TRBV15 to TRBJ2-7; TRBD2 matches at 7 bases. Per the germline V gene, CDR1 is LNHNV and CDR2 is YYDKDF (reference sequence). The CDR3 sequence is 13 residues long. V gave up 10 bases and J gave up 3 bases; unmatched junction bases: 9.

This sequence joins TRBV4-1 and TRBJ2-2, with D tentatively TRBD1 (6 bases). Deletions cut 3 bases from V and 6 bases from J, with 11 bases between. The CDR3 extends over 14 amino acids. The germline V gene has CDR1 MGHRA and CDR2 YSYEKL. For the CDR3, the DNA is TGCGCCAGCAGCCAGCACAGGGATGCCGGGGAGCTGTTTTTT. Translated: CASSQHRDAGELFF.

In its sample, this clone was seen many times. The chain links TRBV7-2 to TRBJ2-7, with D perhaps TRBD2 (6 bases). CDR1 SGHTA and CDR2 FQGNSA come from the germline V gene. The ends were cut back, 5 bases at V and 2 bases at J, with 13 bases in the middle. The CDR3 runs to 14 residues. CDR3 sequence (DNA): TGTGCCAGCAGCCAATTAGCGGCAACCTACGAGCAGTACTTC. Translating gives CASSQLAATYEQYF.

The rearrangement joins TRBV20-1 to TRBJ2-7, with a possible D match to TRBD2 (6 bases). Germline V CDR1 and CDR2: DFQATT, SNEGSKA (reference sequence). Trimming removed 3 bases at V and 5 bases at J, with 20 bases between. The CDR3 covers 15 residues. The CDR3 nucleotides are TGCAGTGCTAGGAGGTCCGGGACTCCGGGGAACGAGCAGTACTTC. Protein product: CSARRSGTPGNEQYF.

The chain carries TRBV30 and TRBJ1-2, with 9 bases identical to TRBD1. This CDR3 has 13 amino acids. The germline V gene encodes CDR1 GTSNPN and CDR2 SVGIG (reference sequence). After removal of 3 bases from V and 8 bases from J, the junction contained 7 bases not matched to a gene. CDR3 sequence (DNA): TGTGCCTGGAGAACAGGGGGCGCGGGGGGCTACACCTTC. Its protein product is CAWRTGGAGGYTF.

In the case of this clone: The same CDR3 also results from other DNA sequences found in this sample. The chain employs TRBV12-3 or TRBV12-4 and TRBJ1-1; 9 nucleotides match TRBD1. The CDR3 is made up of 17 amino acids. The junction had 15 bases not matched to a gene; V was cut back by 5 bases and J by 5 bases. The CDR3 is CASSPTGGAVGGTEAFF. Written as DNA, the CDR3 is TGTGCCAGCAGTCCGACAGGGGGAGCGGTCGGTGGGACTGAAGCTTTCTTT.

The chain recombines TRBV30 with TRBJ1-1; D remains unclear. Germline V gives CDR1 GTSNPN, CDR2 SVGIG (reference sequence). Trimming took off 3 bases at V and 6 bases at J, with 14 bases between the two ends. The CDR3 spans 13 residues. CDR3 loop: CAWSARVDPEAFF. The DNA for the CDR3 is TGTGCCTGGAGCGCCCGGGTAGATCCTGAAGCTTTCTTT.

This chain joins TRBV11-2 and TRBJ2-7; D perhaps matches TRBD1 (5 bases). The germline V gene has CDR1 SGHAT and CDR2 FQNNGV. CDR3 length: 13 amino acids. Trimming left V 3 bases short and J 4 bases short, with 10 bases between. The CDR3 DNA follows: TGTGCCAGCAGCTTGGGGCAGGTTTACGAGCAGTACTTC. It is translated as CASSLGQVYEQYF. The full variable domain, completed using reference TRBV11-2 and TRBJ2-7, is EAGVAQSPRYKIIEKRQSVAFWCNPISGHATLYWYQQILGQGPKLLIQFQNNGVVDDSQLPKDRFSAERLKGVDSTLKIQPAKLEDSAVYLCASSLGQVYEQYFGPGTRLTVT.

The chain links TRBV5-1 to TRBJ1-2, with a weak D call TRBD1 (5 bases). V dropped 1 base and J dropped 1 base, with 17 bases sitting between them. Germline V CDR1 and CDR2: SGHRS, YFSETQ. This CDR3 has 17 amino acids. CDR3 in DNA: TGCGCCAGCAGCTTGATGGCGACGGGACGGAATAACTATGGCTACACCTTC. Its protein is CASSLMATGRNNYGYTF.

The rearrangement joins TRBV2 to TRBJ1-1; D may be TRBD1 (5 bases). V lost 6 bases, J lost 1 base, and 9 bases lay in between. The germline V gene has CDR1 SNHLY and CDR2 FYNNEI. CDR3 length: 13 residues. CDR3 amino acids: CASSGRGNTEAFF. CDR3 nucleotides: TGTGCCAGCAGCGGGAGGGGGAACACTGAAGCTTTCTTT.

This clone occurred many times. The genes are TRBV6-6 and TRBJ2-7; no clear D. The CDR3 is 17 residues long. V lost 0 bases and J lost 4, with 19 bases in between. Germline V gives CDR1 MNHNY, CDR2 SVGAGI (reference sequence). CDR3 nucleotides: TGTGCCAGCAGTTACTCGAAGGCTGTCAGCAGAGATTACGAGCAGTACTTC. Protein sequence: CASSYSKAVSRDYEQYF.

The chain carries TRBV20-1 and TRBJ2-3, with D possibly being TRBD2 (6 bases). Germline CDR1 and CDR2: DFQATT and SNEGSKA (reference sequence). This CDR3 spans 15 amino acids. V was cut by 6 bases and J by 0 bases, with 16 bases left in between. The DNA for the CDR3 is TGCAGTGCAGAGGACTACCGCCTTAGCACAGATACGCAGTATTTT. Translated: CSAEDYRLSTDTQYF.

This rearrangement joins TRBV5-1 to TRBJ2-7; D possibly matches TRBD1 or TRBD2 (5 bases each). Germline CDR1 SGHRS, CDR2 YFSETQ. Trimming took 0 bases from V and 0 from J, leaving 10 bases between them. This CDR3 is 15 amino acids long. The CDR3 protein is CASSLGDVSSYEQYF. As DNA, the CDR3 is TGCGCCAGCAGCTTGGGGGACGTCAGCTCCTACGAGCAGTACTTC.